In this sample, the clone carrying this T cell receptor (beta chain) turned up once. The data derive from a study of T cells in narcolepsy. Measured with immunoSEQ multiplex PCR; TCRdb has only the in-frame clones, and not every one. Of tens of thousands of clones listed, about four fifths were seen once; the top ten hold roughly 6.8%. The receptor was isolated from a human donor in good health. Material: memory (CD45RA-) CD4+ T cells from blood.

The CDR3 DNA reads as TGCGCCAGCAGCTTGCGGGACAGTCAGCGGGAGACCCAGTACTTC. This codes for CASSLRDSQRETQYF. The chain employs TRBV5-1 and TRBJ2-5; 7 bases are a match to TRBD1. V lost 1 base, J lost 5 bases, and 8 bases stayed unmatched. This CDR3 is 15 amino acids long. Germline CDR1 reads SGHRS; CDR2 reads YFSETQ. The full variable domain, completed using reference TRBV5-1 and TRBJ2-5, is KAGVTQTPRYLIKTRGQQVTLSCSPISGHRSVSWYQQTPGQGLQFLFEYFSETQRNKGNFPGRFSGRQFSNSRSEMNVSTLELGDSALYLCASSLRDSQRETQYFGPGTRLLVL.